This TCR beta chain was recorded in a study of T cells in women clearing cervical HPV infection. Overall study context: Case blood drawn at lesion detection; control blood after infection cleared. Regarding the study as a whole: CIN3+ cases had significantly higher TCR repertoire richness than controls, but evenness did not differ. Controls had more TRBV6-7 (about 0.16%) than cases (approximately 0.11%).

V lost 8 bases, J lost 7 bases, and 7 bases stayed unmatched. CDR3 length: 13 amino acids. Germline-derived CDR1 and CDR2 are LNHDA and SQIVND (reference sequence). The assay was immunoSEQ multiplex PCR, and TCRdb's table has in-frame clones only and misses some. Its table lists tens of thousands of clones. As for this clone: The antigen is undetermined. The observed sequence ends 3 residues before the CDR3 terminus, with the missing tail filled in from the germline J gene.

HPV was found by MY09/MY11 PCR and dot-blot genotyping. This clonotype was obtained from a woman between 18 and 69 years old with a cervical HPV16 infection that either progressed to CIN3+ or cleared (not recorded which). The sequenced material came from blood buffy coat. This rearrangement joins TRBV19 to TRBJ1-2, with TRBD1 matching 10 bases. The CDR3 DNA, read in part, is TGTGCCAGTGGACCCCGGGACAGGGGTGGC. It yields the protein CASGPRDRGG. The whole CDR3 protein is CASGPRDRGGYTF.